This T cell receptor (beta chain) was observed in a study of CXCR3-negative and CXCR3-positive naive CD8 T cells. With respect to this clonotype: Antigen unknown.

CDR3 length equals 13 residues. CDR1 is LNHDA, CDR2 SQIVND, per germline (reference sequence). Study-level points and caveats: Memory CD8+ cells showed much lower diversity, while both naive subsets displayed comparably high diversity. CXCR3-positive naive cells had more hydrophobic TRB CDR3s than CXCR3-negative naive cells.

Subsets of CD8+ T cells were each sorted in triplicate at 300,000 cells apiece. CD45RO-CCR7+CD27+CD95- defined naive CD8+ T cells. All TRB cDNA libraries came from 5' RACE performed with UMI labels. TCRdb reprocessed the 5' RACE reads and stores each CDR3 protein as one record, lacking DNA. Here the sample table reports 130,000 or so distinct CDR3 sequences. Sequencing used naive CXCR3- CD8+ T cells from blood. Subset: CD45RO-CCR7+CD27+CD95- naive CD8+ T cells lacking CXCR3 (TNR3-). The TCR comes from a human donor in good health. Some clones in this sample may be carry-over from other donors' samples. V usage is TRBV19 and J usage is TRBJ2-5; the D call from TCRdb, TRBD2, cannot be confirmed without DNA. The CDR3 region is CATRPEVEETQYF.